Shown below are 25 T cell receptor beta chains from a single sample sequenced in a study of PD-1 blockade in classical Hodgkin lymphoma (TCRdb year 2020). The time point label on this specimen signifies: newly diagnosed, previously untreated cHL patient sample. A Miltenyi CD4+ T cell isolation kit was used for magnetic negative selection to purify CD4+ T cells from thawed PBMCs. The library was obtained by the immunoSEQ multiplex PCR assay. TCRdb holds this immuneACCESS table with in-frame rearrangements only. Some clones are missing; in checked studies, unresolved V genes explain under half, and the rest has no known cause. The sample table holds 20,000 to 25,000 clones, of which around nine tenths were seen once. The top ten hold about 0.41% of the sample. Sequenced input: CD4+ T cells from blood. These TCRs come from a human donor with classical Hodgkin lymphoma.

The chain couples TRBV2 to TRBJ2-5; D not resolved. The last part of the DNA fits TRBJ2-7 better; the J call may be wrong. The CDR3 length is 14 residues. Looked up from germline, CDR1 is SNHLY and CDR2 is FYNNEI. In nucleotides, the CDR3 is TGTGCCAGCATTATCGGACGCCCTGGCTACGAGCAGTACTTC. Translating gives CASIIGRPGYEQYF.

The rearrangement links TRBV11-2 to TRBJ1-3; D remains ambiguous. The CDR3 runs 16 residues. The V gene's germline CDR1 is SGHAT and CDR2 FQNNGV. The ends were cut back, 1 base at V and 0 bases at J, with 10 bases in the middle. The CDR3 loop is CASSLVWSPSGNTIYF. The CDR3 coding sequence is TGTGCCAGCAGCTTAGTTTGGTCCCCCTCTGGAAACACCATATATTTT.

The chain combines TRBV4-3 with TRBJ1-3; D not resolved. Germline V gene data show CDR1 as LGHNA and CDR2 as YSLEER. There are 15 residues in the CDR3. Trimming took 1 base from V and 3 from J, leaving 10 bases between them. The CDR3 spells CASSQGMLGGNTIYF. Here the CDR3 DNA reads TGCGCCAGCAGCCAAGGGATGCTGGGTGGAAACACCATATATTTT.

CDR3 DNA sequence: TGTGCCAGTAGTAAACCCTCGGGGAGGGAGAGAACAGATACGCAGTATTTT. It codes for CASSKPSGRERTDTQYF. This sequence joins TRBV19 and TRBJ2-3, with TRBD2 matching 7 bases. The CDR3 is 17 residues long. The trim removed 4 bases at V and 3 bases at J, leaving 13 bases unmatched. Per germline, CDR1 LNHDA and CDR2 SQIVND (reference sequence).

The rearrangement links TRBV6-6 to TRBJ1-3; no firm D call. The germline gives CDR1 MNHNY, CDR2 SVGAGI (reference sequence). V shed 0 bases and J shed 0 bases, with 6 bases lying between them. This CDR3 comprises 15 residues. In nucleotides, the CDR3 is TGTGCCAGCAGTTACTCAGGGAGCTCTGGAAACACCATATATTTT. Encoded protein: CASSYSGSSGNTIYF.

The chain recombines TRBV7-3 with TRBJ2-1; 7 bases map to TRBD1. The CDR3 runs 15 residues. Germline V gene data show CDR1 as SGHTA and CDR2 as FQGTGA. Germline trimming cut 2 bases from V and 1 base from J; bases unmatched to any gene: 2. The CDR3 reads CASSLEGASYNEQFF. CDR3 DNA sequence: TGTGCCAGCAGCTTAGAGGGGGCGTCCTACAATGAGCAGTTCTTC.

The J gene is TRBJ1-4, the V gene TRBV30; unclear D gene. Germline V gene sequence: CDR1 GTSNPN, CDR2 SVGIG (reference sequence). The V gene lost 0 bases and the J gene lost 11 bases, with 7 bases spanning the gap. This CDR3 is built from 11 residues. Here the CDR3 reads CAWSVGGKLFF. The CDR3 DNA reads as TGTGCCTGGAGTGTAGGTGGTAAACTGTTTTTT.

CDR3 DNA sequence: TGTGCCAGCAGTTACAGGGGCGTTGGGGAGACCCAGTACTTC. Protein product: CASSYRGVGETQYF. The gene calls are TRBV7-6 and TRBJ2-5; 7 bases match TRBD1. Per the germline V gene, CDR1 is SGHVS and CDR2 is FNYEAQ. Germline trimming cut 6 bases from V and 5 bases from J; bases unmatched to any gene: 9. CDR3 length equals 14 residues.

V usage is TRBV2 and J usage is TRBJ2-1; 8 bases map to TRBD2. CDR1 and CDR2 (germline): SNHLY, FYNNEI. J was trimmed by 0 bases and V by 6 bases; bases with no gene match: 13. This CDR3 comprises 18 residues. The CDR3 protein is CASSATSAKAFSYNEQFF. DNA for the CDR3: TGTGCCAGCAGCGCGACTAGCGCAAAGGCCTTCTCCTACAATGAGCAGTTCTTC.

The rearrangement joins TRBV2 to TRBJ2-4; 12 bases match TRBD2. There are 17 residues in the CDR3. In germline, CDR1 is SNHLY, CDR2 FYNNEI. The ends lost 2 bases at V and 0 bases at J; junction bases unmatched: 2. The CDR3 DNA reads TGTGCCAGCAGTGAAACTAGCGGGGGGTTAGCCAAAAACATTCAGTACTTC. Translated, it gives CASSETSGGLAKNIQYF.

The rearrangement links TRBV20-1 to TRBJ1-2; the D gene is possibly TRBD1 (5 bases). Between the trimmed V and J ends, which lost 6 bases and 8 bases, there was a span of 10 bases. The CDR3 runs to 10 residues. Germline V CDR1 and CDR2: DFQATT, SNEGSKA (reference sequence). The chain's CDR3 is CSAIGEGYTF. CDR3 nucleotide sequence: TGCAGTGCCATAGGGGAGGGCTACACCTTC.

This CDR3 reads CASNSGGGLRQYF. The DNA of the CDR3 is TGTGCCAGCAACTCAGGGGGAGGTTTAAGGCAGTACTTC. The rearrangement uses TRBV27 and TRBJ2-7; weak D call: TRBD1 (7 bases). Trimming cost V 7 bases and J 9 bases, with 19 bases left between them. The CDR3 is 13 residues long. Germline V lookup: CDR1 MNHEY, CDR2 SMNVEV (reference sequence).

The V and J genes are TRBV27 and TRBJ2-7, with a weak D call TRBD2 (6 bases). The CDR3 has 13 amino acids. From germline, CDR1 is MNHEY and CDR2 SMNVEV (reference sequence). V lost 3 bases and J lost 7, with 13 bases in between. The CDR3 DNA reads TGTGCCAGCAGTTTTTCGGGGGTAGTTGAGCAGTACTTC. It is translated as CASSFSGVVEQYF.

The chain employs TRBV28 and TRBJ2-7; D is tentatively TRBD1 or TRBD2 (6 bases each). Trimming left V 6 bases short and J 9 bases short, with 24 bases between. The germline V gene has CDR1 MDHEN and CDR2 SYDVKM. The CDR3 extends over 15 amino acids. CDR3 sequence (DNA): TGTGCCAGCAGGGGACTCATGGGGGCGCGACGGGGGCAGTACTTC. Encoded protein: CASRGLMGARRGQYF.

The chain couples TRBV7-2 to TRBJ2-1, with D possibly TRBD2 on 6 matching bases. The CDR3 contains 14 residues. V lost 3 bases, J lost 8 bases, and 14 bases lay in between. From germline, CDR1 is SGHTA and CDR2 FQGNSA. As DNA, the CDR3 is TGTGCCAGCAGCTTCCGAGGATCGGGGGATGAGCAGTTCTTC. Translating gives CASSFRGSGDEQFF.

The CDR3: CASSQVGRGYNVGQFF. In DNA form, the CDR3 reads TGCGCCAGCAGCCAAGTTGGGCGGGGTTACAATGTTGGGCAGTTCTTC. This chain links TRBV4-3 with TRBJ2-1; the D gene is possibly TRBD2 (6 bases). Germline V lookup: CDR1 LGHNA, CDR2 YSLEER. With 1 base removed from V and 12 bases from J, the gap between germline ends came to 22 bases. This CDR3 region has 16 residues.

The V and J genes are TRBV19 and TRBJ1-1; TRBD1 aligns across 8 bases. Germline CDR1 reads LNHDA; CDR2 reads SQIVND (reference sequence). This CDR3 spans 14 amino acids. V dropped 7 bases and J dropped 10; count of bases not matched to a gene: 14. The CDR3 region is CASTWGQAGIGAFF. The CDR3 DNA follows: TGTGCCAGTACCTGGGGACAGGCTGGTATAGGAGCTTTCTTT. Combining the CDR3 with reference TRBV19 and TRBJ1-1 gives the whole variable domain DGGITQSPKYLFRKEGQNVTLSCEQNLNHDAMYWYRQDPGQGLRLIYYSQIVNDFQKGDIAEGYSVSREKKESFPLTVTSAQKNPTAFYLCASTWGQAGIGAFFGQGTRLTVV.

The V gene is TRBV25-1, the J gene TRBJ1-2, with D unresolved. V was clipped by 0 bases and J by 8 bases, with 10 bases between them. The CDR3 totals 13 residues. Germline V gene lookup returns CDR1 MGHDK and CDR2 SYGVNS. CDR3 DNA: TGTGCCAGCAGTGAATATGGGGAGCGGGGCTACACCTTC. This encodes CASSEYGERGYTF.

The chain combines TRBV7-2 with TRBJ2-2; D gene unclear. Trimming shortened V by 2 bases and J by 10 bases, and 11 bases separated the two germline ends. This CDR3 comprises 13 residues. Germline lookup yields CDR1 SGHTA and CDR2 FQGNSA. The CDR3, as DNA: TGTGCCAGCAGCTTACTGTACGCGGAGGAGCTGTTTTTT. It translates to CASSLLYAEELFF. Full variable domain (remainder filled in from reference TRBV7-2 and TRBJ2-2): GAGVSQSPSNKVTEKGKDVELRCDPISGHTALYWYRQSLGQGLEFLIYFQGNSAPDKSGLPSDRFSAERTGGSVSTLTIQRTQQEDSAVYLCASSLLYAEELFFGEGSRLTVL.

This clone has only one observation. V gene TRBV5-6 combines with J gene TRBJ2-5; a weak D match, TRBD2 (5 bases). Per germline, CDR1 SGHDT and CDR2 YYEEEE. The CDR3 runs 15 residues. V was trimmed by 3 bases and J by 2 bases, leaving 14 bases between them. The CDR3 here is CASSSGLRAQETQYF. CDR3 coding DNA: TGTGCCAGCAGCTCCGGCCTGCGGGCTCAAGAGACCCAGTACTTC.

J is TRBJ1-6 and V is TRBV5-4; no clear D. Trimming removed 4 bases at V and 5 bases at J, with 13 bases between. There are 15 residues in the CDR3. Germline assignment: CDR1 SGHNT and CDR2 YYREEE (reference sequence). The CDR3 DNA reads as TGTGCCAGCAGCCCTGACCTTAAAAATAATTCACCCCTCCACTTT. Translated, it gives CASSPDLKNNSPLHF.

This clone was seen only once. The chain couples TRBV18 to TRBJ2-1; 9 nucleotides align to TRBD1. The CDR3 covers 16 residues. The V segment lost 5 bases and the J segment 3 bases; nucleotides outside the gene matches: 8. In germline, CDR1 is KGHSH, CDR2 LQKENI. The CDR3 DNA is TGTGCCAGCTCAGTACTCGGGACAGGGAACTACAATGAGCAGTTCTTC. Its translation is CASSVLGTGNYNEQFF.

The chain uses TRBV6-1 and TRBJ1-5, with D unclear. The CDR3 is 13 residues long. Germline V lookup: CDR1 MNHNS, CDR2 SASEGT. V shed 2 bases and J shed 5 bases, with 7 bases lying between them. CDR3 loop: CASSETAYQPQHF. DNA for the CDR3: TGTGCCAGCAGTGAAACAGCATATCAGCCCCAGCATTTT.

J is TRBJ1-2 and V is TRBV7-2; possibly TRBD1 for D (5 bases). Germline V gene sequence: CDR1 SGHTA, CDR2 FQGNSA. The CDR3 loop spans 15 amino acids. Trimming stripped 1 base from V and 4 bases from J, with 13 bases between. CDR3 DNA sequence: TGTGCCAGCAGCTTAGGGGACGTCAGCAGCTATGGCTACACCTTC. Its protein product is CASSLGDVSSYGYTF.

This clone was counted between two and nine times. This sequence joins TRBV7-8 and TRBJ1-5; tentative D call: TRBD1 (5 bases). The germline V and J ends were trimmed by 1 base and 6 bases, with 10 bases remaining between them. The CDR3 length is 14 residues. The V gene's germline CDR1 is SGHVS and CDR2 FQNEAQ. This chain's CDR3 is CASSLVGGGQPQHF. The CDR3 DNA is TGTGCCAGCAGCTTAGTGGGGGGGGGTCAGCCCCAGCATTTT.